This T cell receptor (beta chain) was documented in a study of OX40 agonist ivuxolimab in advanced cancers. Measured with immunoSEQ multiplex PCR; TCRdb has only the in-frame clones, and not every one. This table has just under 7,000 clones, over 60% appearing once. The germline gives CDR1 MNHEY, CDR2 SVGAGI. CDR3 length equals 13 residues. Trimming took off 6 bases at V and 1 base at J, with 9 bases between the two ends. There are a few counts of this clone. J is TRBJ1-1 and V is TRBV6-5; D may be TRBD1 (6 bases). The material sequenced was CD4+ or CD8+ T cells sorted from blood, taken in a trial of the OX40 agonist ivuxolimab. This receptor was obtained from an adult with an advanced solid tumor such as melanoma, head and neck, liver or kidney cancer. This chain's CDR3 is CASRDRTNTEAFF. The CDR3 DNA follows: TGTGCCAGCAGGGACAGAACGAACACTGAAGCTTTCTTT.